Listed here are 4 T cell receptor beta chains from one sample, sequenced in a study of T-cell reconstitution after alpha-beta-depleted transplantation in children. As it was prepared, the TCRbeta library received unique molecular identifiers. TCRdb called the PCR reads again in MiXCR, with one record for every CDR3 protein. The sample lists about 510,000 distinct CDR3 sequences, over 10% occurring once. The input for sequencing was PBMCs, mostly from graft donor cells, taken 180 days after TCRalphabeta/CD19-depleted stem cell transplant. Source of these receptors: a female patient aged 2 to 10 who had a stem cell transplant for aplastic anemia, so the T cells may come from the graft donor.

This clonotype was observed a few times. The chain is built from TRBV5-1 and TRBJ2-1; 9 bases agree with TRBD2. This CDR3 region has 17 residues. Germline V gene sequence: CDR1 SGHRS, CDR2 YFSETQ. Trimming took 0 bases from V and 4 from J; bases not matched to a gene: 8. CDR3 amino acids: CASSLDSGGLLYNEQFF. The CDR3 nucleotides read TGCGCCAGCAGCTTGGATAGCGGGGGACTCCTTTACAATGAGCAGTTCTTC.

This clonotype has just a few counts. DNA of the CDR3: TGTGCCAGCAGTTACGCTAGTTACAATGAGCAGTTCTTC. Its translation is CASSYASYNEQFF. V usage is TRBV6-2 or TRBV6-3 and J usage is TRBJ2-1; D gene unclear. Germline CDR1 MNHEY, CDR2 SVGEGT. The CDR3 has 13 amino acids. V shed 2 bases and J shed 4 bases, with 6 bases lying between them.

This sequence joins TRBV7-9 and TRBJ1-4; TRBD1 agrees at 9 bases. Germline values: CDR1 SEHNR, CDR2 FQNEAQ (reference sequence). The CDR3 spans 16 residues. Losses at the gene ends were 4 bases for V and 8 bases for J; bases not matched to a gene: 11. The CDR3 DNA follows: TGTGCCAGCAGCTCATCCCGGGACAGGGAGGCCGAAAAACTGTTTTTT. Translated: CASSSSRDREAEKLFF.

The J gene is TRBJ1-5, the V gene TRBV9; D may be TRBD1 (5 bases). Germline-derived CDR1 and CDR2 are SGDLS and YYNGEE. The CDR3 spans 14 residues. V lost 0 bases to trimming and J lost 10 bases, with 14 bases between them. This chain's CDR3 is CASSVGGVRAPQHF. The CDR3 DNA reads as TGTGCCAGCAGCGTAGGGGGGGTAAGGGCCCCCCAGCATTTT.